This T cell receptor (beta chain) was found in a study of cytomegalovirus exposure and HLA in healthy donors. The PCR employed 60 Vbeta primers together with 13 Jbeta primers. The data were produced by immunoSEQ multiplex PCR, yet TCRdb's version contains in-frame clones alone and is incomplete. The sample holds around 100,000 clones, under 85% seen once. V lost 5 bases and J lost 6; bases outside the gene matches: 14. The V gene's germline CDR1 is SGHTA and CDR2 FQGNSA. The CDR3 is 17 residues long. Study results and caveats: Earlier findings revealed that most TCR beta V segments proved productive either about 87% or about 30% of the time. Presence/absence analyses assumed roughly uniform sequencing depth across donors. TCR beta V- and J-gene trimming was later associated with a missense DCLRE1C variant. Most CMV-associated TCR beta chains were later found to appear HLA-restricted.

About this clone: Its antigen is not known.

Sequencing was performed on PBMCs. V is TRBV7-2 and J is TRBJ2-1; 9 bases align to TRBD2. The sequence was collected from a woman in her 40s in good health and CMV-seronegative. CDR3 amino acids: CASSASAGLAGPNEQFF. The CDR3 nucleotides read TGTGCCAGCAGCGCGAGCGCCGGGCTAGCGGGGCCCAATGAGCAGTTCTTC.